The clone carrying this T cell receptor (beta chain) was counted at least ten times. This sample was included in a study of patients and donors after allogeneic stem cell transplantation. Trimming left V 7 bases short and J 9 bases short, with 13 bases between. The germline CDR1 and CDR2 sequences are SEHNR and FQNEAQ (reference sequence). There are 12 residues in the CDR3. TCRdb re-analysed the RT-PCR reads in MiXCR, keeping a single row per CDR3 protein. The sample holds 20,000 or so distinct CDR3 sequences, about 5% seen once. The sample comprised blood, either unsorted or a sorted T cell fraction (not recorded which). This TCR derives from a human donor who was either an allogeneic HSCT recipient or a stem cell or donor lymphocyte infusion donor (not recorded which). It is not recorded whose cells these are; they may come from a transplant donor. The J gene is TRBJ2-1, the V gene TRBV7-9; no clear D gene. CDR3 amino acids: CASTIYWGEQFF. The DNA for the CDR3 is TGTGCCAGCACCATATACTGGGGTGAGCAGTTCTTC.